This T cell receptor beta chain comes out of a study of shared clonotypes between healthy human individuals. V was pared by 4 bases and J by 0 bases, with 15 bases between. This CDR3 contains 16 residues. The germline V gene encodes CDR1 MNHEY and CDR2 SMNVEV (reference sequence). A remark on this clone: The antigen remains unidentified.

Whole-study results and caveats: With several donors compared, around 4.7% of naive CD4 clonotypes were shared.

CD4+ cells yielded CD45RA+ naive and CD45RA-negative memory subsets. Here immunoSEQ multiplex PCR was the method, and the copy in TCRdb shows in-frame clones only, minus some. The repertoire holds approximately 2.4 million clones, with approximately 95% as singletons. Sequences were obtained from naive CD4+ T cells sorted from blood. Subset defined: CD45RA+ positively selected. This TCR was recovered from a man aged 18 to 30 in good health. The chain uses TRBV27 and TRBJ1-1, with a weak D call TRBD1 (5 bases). CDR3 in DNA: TGTGCCAGCAGTTATCACAGGTGGGGCATGAACACTGAAGCTTTCTTT. As protein: CASSYHRWGMNTEAFF.